The 12 T cell receptor beta chains reported below all come from one sample, sequenced in a study of regulatory T cells in long-lasting Graves disease. Specified time point: persistent/refractory GD, antithyroid drugs over 5 years with positive TRAb. PBMC RNA served as the TCR library source. The TCR beta library used iRepertoire HTBI primers with Arm-PCR amplification of CDR3. TCRdb reanalysed the multiplex PCR reads using MiXCR and keeps one entry per CDR3 protein. The sample records roughly 470,000 distinct CDR3 sequences, around 20% being singletons. Here the sequenced sample was peripheral blood mononuclear cells (PBMCs), taken when the disease was refractory, from a patient treated with antithyroid drugs. The receptors here all came from a female donor with Graves disease.

This clonotype occurred many times. The gene calls are TRBV27 and TRBJ1-2; D uncertain. Trimming left V 6 bases short and J 7 bases short, with 15 bases between. The CDR3 runs to 13 residues. The germline CDR1 and CDR2 sequences are MNHEY and SMNVEV (reference sequence). The CDR3: CASSSGLLGGYTF. The CDR3 nucleotides are TGTGCCAGCAGCTCCGGGCTCCTGGGTGGCTACACCTTC.

This clonotype occurred many times. The rearrangement joins TRBV13 to TRBJ2-7, with D perhaps matching TRBD2 (5 bases). CDR3 size: 12 residues. The ends were cut back, 5 bases at V and 7 bases at J, with 12 bases in the middle. Germline CDR1 reads PRHDT; CDR2 reads FYEKMQ (reference sequence). The CDR3 reads CASSPGRREQYF. The CDR3 DNA is TGTGCCAGCAGCCCCGGGCGGAGGGAGCAGTACTTC.

The rearrangement joins TRBV28 to TRBJ2-2; D possibly matches TRBD1 or TRBD2 (5 bases each). The V gene's germline CDR1 is MDHEN and CDR2 SYDVKM. V was shortened by 0 bases and J by 1 base, with 6 bases between the two germline ends. This CDR3 contains 15 residues. CDR3 in DNA: TGTGCCAGCAGTTTATGGAGGGGGAACACCGGGGAGCTGTTTTTT. Protein sequence: CASSLWRGNTGELFF.

This clonotype occurred many times. The V call is TRBV27, the J call TRBJ1-6; the D gene is possibly TRBD1 (5 bases). The CDR3 runs to 16 residues. Trimming shortened V by 5 bases and J by 7 bases, and 18 bases separated the two germline ends. The V gene's germline CDR1 is MNHEY and CDR2 SMNVEV (reference sequence). The CDR3 bases are TGTGCCAGCAGTCCCGGGACCGTGGTCCTAAATTCACCCCTCCACTTT. Translated: CASSPGTVVLNSPLHF.

This clonotype was counted a few times. This chain joins TRBV20-1 and TRBJ2-3; 7 bases agree with TRBD1. Germline CDR1 is DFQATT and CDR2 is SNEGSKA (reference sequence). CDR3 size: 13 residues. V gave up 6 bases and J gave up 6 bases; unmatched junction bases: 9. The CDR3 here is CSAEDRIGDTQYF. The CDR3 DNA reads TGCAGTGCGGAGGACAGGATTGGGGATACGCAGTATTTT.

This clonotype came up many times. The chain joins TRBV2 to TRBJ2-5, with D perhaps matching TRBD1 (6 bases). V was clipped by 3 bases and J by 0 bases, with 11 bases between them. Germline CDR1 SNHLY, CDR2 FYNNEI. CDR3 size: 15 residues. The CDR3: CASSDPRDNQETQYF. In DNA, the CDR3 is TGTGCCAGCAGTGACCCCCGGGACAACCAAGAGACCCAGTACTTC.

This clonotype was detected many times. V is TRBV28 and J is TRBJ2-7, with D perhaps matching TRBD1 (6 bases). Trimming stripped 6 bases from V and 4 bases from J, with 13 bases between. The CDR3 loop spans 13 amino acids. Germline V CDR1 and CDR2: MDHEN, SYDVKM. This chain's CDR3 is CASRAGAGYEQYF. The CDR3 DNA sequence: TGTGCCAGCAGGGCAGGGGCAGGGTACGAGCAGTACTTC.

This clonotype was detected ten times or more. The CDR3, as DNA: TGTGCCATCTCCCCGGGGGTGCGGTTCTATGGCTACACCTTC. It codes for CAISPGVRFYGYTF. The J gene is TRBJ1-2, the V gene TRBV10-3; TRBD1 is a possible D gene (5 bases). The CDR3 consists of 14 residues. Trimming cost V 8 bases and J 4 bases, with 17 bases left between them. The germline gives CDR1 ENHRY, CDR2 SYGVKD.

This clonotype was detected only a few times. This chain connects TRBV15 to TRBJ2-1; 13 positions match TRBD2. Trimming cost V 1 base and J 3 bases; bases outside gene matches: 9. This CDR3 is 19 amino acids long. Germline CDR1 and CDR2: LNHNV and YYDKDF (reference sequence). As DNA, the CDR3 is TGTGCCACCAGCAGAGTAGGGACTAGCGGGACCACGATCTACAATGAGCAGTTCTTC. Amino acid sequence: CATSRVGTSGTTIYNEQFF.

CDR3 region: CASSSHGGGDYEQYF. Written as DNA, the CDR3 is TGTGCCAGCAGCTCTCACGGAGGAGGGGACTACGAGCAGTACTTC. This chain connects TRBV11-2 to TRBJ2-7, with D perhaps TRBD2 (6 bases). Trimming stripped 4 bases from V and 3 bases from J, with 16 bases between. Germline lookup yields CDR1 SGHAT and CDR2 FQNNGV. The CDR3 length is 15 residues.

This clonotype has at least ten counts. The chain carries TRBV27 and TRBJ2-7; no clear D. The germline V gene encodes CDR1 MNHEY and CDR2 SMNVEV (reference sequence). Trimming pared 4 bases from V and 0 bases from J, leaving 13 bases between. The CDR3 has 15 amino acids. The CDR3 sequence is CASSYSQASSYEQYF. The CDR3 nucleotides read TGTGCCAGCAGTTACTCGCAGGCAAGCTCCTACGAGCAGTACTTC.

V gene TRBV19 combines with J gene TRBJ2-7, with D perhaps TRBD2 (5 bases). The CDR3 is 15 amino acids. V lost 2 bases to trimming and J lost 0 bases, with 11 bases between them. Per germline, CDR1 LNHDA and CDR2 SQIVND (reference sequence). CDR3 nucleotide sequence: TGTGCCAGTAGTATACAGAGGGTAAACTCCTACGAGCAGTACTTC. As protein: CASSIQRVNSYEQYF.